The entry that follows covers one TCR beta chain sequence. This clone's antigen is unknown. One base away there is no much larger clone; base qualities are not given. The source of the sample is a study of cytomegalovirus exposure and HLA in healthy donors listed by TCRdb under 2017. Context from the whole study: An earlier analysis of several hundred of the donors reported 276 Gb of sequence data and 117 million unique TCR beta sequences obtained from approximately 180 million T cells. Roughly 300 gigabases of sequencing data and around 88 million unique TCR sequences made up an early release that covered several hundred HLA-typed donors. The genetic ancestry cluster associated with self-reported Caucasian donors included around four fifths of the approximately 410 genotyped donors. The study aimed to test whether cataloging public T cell receptors could reveal signatures of past pathogen exposure. The T cell repertoires of about 700 subjects were profiled by immunosequencing and related to cytomegalovirus serostatus. A separate validation cohort of 90 to 150 different subjects was used in addition to the 666-subject first cohort. To predict cytomegalovirus infection status, the study brought together high-throughput TCR immunosequencing, statistical association of individual TCRs with disease status, and machine learning. In a later analysis, previously published TCR beta repertoires from fewer than 750 donors were re-analyzed and high-resolution HLA genotyping was added so that TCR occurrence patterns could be studied. Rather than using new phenotypic data, the later analysis identified candidate immune exposures from TCR beta sequences and from how often those sequences occurred across donors. In an earlier analysis of 587 of the donors, high-throughput TCR beta sequencing was used to judge whether each TCR beta V gene segment behaved as functional or pseudogenic. Donor age, sex, ethnicity and CMV serostatus were collected together with the repertoire data. In a later genetic analysis, genome-wide SNP genotypes for about three fifths of the 666 donors were used, and that subset was treated as a discovery cohort. All discovery cohort repertoires had been generated on a single sequencing platform. Class I and class II HLA loci were covered by the typing at four-digit resolution. Typing coverage varied by locus: about 629-640 donors for A, B, C, DRB1 and DQB1; around 560 for DQA1; approximately 570 for DPA1; about 450 for DPB1. Four to six DR-DQ haplotypes were handled as single units for association and clustering because linkage in the cohort was strong. Among roughly 400 genotyped donors of the cohort, an average of approximately 240,000 unique TCR beta nucleotide sequences was sequenced per donor, of which about 19% were non-productive. What the research found in general, with its limitations: A further reported finding was that TCR beta sequences accurately predicted the HLA-A and HLA-B alleles for most subjects in the first cohort. Strong co-occurrence of HLA alleles, especially DR and DQ, made assigning TCR associations to individual alleles difficult. Most TCR sequences were seen in very few donors, while some public TCRs were found in many individuals. Linkage disequilibrium might explain the correlated functional status among segregating V segments, but an unknown experimental factor could not be excluded. In vitro tests confirmed that a few of the cytomegalovirus-associated TCR beta chains recognize cytomegalovirus antigens. The only immune exposure information available for the cohort was CMV serostatus. The authors suggested that the approach could potentially be extended to other disease states and immunological phenotypes. Broadly in line with IMGT annotations, most TCR beta V segments showed up in productive rearrangements about 87% or about 30% of the time in an earlier analysis of 587 of the donors. Because HLA typing was unavailable for some donors at each locus, only the typed subset was used in association tests. The 87-base-pair reads could not distinguish some IMGT-functional V segments, including TRBV6-2 and TRBV6-3, so those segments were excluded. In a later analysis, more than 15,000 TCR beta sequences were associated with specific HLA alleles at a false discovery rate of 0.05. The cohort was sequenced for TCR beta chains only, and without alpha or paired-chain data the features that could be detected were limited. In both the original and validation cohorts, the classifier was reported to diagnose cytomegalovirus status with high specificity and sensitivity. The study gave a list of under 200 TCR beta chains associated with cytomegalovirus. Most CMV-associated TCR beta chains appeared to be HLA-restricted in a later analysis, and the HLA associations seemed to be driven largely by CMV exposure. The earlier analysis of 587 of the donors excluded seventeen rarely observed V segments, including chromosome 9 orphons, because counts were too low. Compared with equally common non-associated chains, HLA-associated TCR beta chains in a later analysis were more clonally expanded and had lower generation probabilities. In a later genetic analysis, fewer N-insertions in productive TCRs were reported among donors in an Asian-associated ancestry cluster than the approximately 670-donor mean. Sequencing depth was assumed to be roughly uniform across donors in the presence/absence analyses, though that assumption may not hold. The sequencing pipeline was judged likely to have produced a cluster of highly shared sequence variants as a technical artifact. A later analysis found that TCR association rates varied across HLA loci, with DRB1 alleles showing the most associated TCRs and HLA-C alleles the fewest. In a later analysis, several top co-occurrence clusters were reported to appear linked to parvovirus B19, influenza, CMV and Epstein-Barr virus. A later genetic analysis associated a missense DCLRE1C variant with V-gene and J-gene trimming of TCR beta chains, and an independent cohort replicated the association.

Trimmed from V: 6 bases; trimmed from J: 7 bases; junction bases lacking a gene match: 9. The CDR1 and CDR2 encoded by the germline V gene are SQVTM and ANQGSEA. Including cysteine and phenylalanine, the CDR3 has 13 amino acids. Just the 39-base CDR3 DNA is kept, in frame starting at base 1. The cohort comprised some 730 healthy bone marrow donors. Cohort members were all nominally healthy when sampled, although unrecorded immune exposures were likely present. The donor was CMV seronegative and was included in the group of a few hundred seronegative cohort members. Every donor gave a peripheral blood sample, and the peripheral blood mononuclear cells from that sample were used for TCR beta sequencing. The Qiagen DNeasy Blood Extraction Kit was used to extract genomic DNA from the blood cell samples. Libraries were constructed by the immunoSEQ multiplex PCR assay. The multiplex PCR relied on a mix of 60 forward primers for TCR Vbeta segments and 13 reverse primers for TCR Jbeta segments. Amplification of the CDR3 region of rearranged TCR beta genes was performed with a multiplex PCR assay on genomic DNA. Amplified TCR beta libraries were sequenced as 87-base-pair reads on the Illumina HiSeq System. In the paper's pipeline: A later analysis tallied 75 million to 95 million unique TCR beta chains across the 666 repertoires, and around 9.9 million of those chains were shared by two or more donors. Raw reads were error-corrected and collapsed into unique sequences with a nearest-neighbor algorithm that merged closely related sequences to remove PCR and sequencing errors. CDR3 sequences were aligned to IMGT reference sequences to assign V, D and J gene segments. For a sequence to be retained, a match of at least six nucleotides was required to both a V gene segment and a J gene segment. Rearrangements were classified as productive when the CDR3 lacked stop codons and remained in frame with V and J, and all other rearrangements were classified as non-productive. Following IMGT convention, CDR3 was defined as the stretch from the second conserved V-encoded cysteine up to the conserved J-encoded phenylalanine. Sequences without an unambiguous match to a single V gene segment were excluded from the earlier analysis of almost 600 of the donors. An earlier analysis of 500 to 700 of the donors classified V segments as functional when productive rearrangements were above 56.7% and as segregating when the standard deviation between donors was above 5%. A statistical classification framework was built for diagnosing cytomegalovirus status from the catalog of TCR beta chain sequences. V and J gene assignment, in a later analysis, came from comparing TCR nucleotide sequences with IMGT/GENE-DB human TR gene sequences. A later analysis assigned CDR3 sequences and most-parsimonious VDJ recombination scenarios with the TCRdist pipeline. A later analysis defined each TCR beta chain by its CDR3 amino acid sequence plus V-gene family, and excluded reads lacking a unique V-gene family. In a later analysis, 450 to 600 highly shared, low-generation-probability nucleotide sequences were removed to address suspected cross-contamination and a sequencing artifact. In a later analysis, a clonal expansion index was calculated for each public chain from normalized within-repertoire ranks of inferred template counts. A later analysis computed generation probabilities with a VDJ recombination model fitted to out-of-frame rearrangements, and checked the results against IGoR. A later analysis scored TCR-TCR, TCR-HLA and TCR-CMV co-occurrence with hypergeometric tests, applying a repertoire-size bias correction to TCR pairs. False discovery rates were estimated in a later analysis by permuting HLA or CMV assignments 20 times. In a later analysis, co-occurring TCRs were grouped using DBSCAN, and TCRdist sequence similarity was added for clustering within HLA-allele-positive subsets. Repertoires with fewer than 30,000 or more than 120,000 public chains were left out of co-occurrence clustering, as were five repertoires with anomalous nucleotide sharing. Entries here come from immuneACCESS through TCRdb and include only in-frame sequences with V and J called. Some clones fail to appear in such tables; in the studies checked, an unresolved V gene covers under half of the shortfall, and the cause of the remainder is unknown. That table furnishes V, J and clone size, whereas the DNA furnished D and trimming. This sample holds over 120,000 clones; roughly three quarters were observed only once. Roughly 2.9% of the sample goes to the ten largest clones.

The specimen was PBMCs. The TCR originated in a female donor in good health and CMV-seronegative. The chain couples TRBV29-1 to TRBJ1-5; TRBD1 matches 7 bases in the middle. The CDR3 region: CSVATGVGQPQHF. The DNA sequence is TGCAGCGTCGCTACAGGGGTAGGGCAGCCCCAGCATTTT.